This paragraph reports one T cell receptor beta chain. Which antigen it targets is not known. Base-call qualities are not available, and no considerably larger clone is one nucleotide away. The CDR3 measures 16 amino acids from cysteine to phenylalanine. Here the CDR3 DNA is all that survives: 48 bases in frame from base 1. V loses 10 bases of germline sequence and J loses 3 bases, and the interval between the two ends is 22 bases. The germline V gene supplies CDR1 MNHEY and CDR2 SVGAGI. The sample is drawn from a study of T cell repertoires in cytomegalovirus infection (dated by TCRdb to the late 2010s). With regard to the full study: Donor HLA type was relevant to the analysis, as public TCR beta signatures indicated carriage of CMV infection together with the matching HLA type. The research as a whole found: The ex vivo response was dominated by HLA-C-restricted CMV-specific TCR beta clonotypes, and the single most frequent clonotype in two of eight donors was supplied by these HLA-C-restricted clonotypes. Cumulative frequency of public TCR beta family members discriminated carriers of CMV infection plus the relevant HLA type in this cohort and an independent approximately 350-donor cohort.

Data came from an Illumina HiSeq 1500. The raw public data were reprocessed by TCRdb itself: fastp quality trimming at Q25, MiXCR clonotype calling, in-frame beta chains only. Each CDR3 protein appears once, grouped with its most common genes and DNA. The sample profile shows hundreds of thousands of distinct CDR3 sequences; roughly 24% of them were found once. Approximately 8% of the sample comes from the top ten. The TCR originated in a human donor in good health (CMV status not recorded). Some clones in this sample may be carry-over from other donors' samples. The rearrangement joined TRBV6-5 to TRBJ1-3, with TRBD1 perhaps the D gene, on 6 matching bases. Sequenced: CD8+ T cells from PBMCs. In nucleotide form, the sequence is TGTGCCACCATACTTCACCTACAGGGATTTGGAAACACCATATATTTT. Translation gives CATILHLQGFGNTIYF.